Following are 19 T cell receptor beta chains from one sample sequenced in a study of response to subunit inactivated influenza vaccine. TCRdb fed the RT-PCR reads into MiXCR, producing one record per CDR3 protein. In the table there are about 520,000 distinct CDR3 sequences, about 25% of which are singletons. The sample in question was CD4+ T cells sorted from PBMCs, obtained around 5 days after vaccination. These receptor sequences come from a man between 50 and 59 years old who received an inactivated influenza vaccine.

This chain uses TRBV6-2 or TRBV6-3 with TRBJ2-1, with 8 bases that match TRBD2. The germline V gene encodes CDR1 MNHEY and CDR2 SVGEGT. CDR3 length equals 18 residues. The trim removed 2 bases at V and 2 bases at J, leaving 11 bases unmatched. CDR3 nucleotide sequence: TGTGCCAGCAGTTACCTTCCCTTAGCGGGGACCACCTACAATGAGCAGTTCTTC. This sequence encodes CASSYLPLAGTTYNEQFF.

V is TRBV18 and J is TRBJ1-1; possible D gene TRBD1, 5 bases. The CDR3 has 13 amino acids. Germline V gene lookup returns CDR1 KGHSH and CDR2 LQKENI. V lost 2 bases, J lost 5 bases, and 9 bases lay in between. CDR3 sequence reads: CASSPKQGTEAFF. In nucleotides, the CDR3 is TGTGCCAGCTCACCAAAGCAGGGTACTGAAGCTTTCTTT.

This clonotype appeared a few times. This rearrangement joins TRBV7-2 to TRBJ1-5, with unresolved D. This CDR3 is 15 amino acids long. Germline V gene sequence: CDR1 SGHTA, CDR2 FQGNSA. V lost 3 bases to trimming and J lost 9 bases, with 18 bases between them. The CDR3 here is CASSLGSPWSSPQHF. In DNA form, the CDR3 reads TGTGCCAGCAGCTTGGGGAGCCCCTGGTCCTCGCCCCAGCATTTT.

This clonotype appeared a few times. The V call is TRBV29-1, the J call TRBJ2-3; possibly TRBD1 for D (6 bases). V was trimmed by 0 bases and J by 3 bases, leaving 13 bases between them. This CDR3 is 15 amino acids long. CDR1 is SQVTM, CDR2 ANQGSEA, per germline. CDR3 in DNA: TGCAGCGTTGAAGATCCCAGGGGTTTAACAGATACGCAGTATTTT. Encoded protein: CSVEDPRGLTDTQYF.

The V gene is TRBV20-1, the J gene TRBJ2-1; TRBD1 agrees at 9 bases. CDR3 length: 13 amino acids. CDR1 is DFQATT and CDR2 is SNEGSKA in the germline V gene (reference sequence). CDR3 sequence (DNA): TGCAGCGCGAGTAACAGGGGGCGGGGTGAGCAGTTCTTC. This sequence encodes CSASNRGRGEQFF.

This clonotype appeared a few times. This chain uses TRBV7-9 with TRBJ2-3; D is possibly TRBD2 (6 bases). This CDR3 spans 13 amino acids. Looked up from germline, CDR1 is SEHNR and CDR2 is FQNEAQ (reference sequence). V lost 4 bases and J lost 7, with 12 bases in between. The CDR3 DNA is TGTGCCAGCAGCTGGAGACTAGGTCATACGCAGTATTTT. Residues: CASSWRLGHTQYF.

V gene TRBV6-2 or TRBV6-3 combines with J gene TRBJ1-5; TRBD1 is a possible D gene (5 bases). Deletions cut 9 bases from V and 5 bases from J, with 17 bases between. The germline V gene encodes CDR1 MNHEY and CDR2 SVGEGT. CDR3 size: 14 residues. The CDR3: CARWTGGMDQPQHF. The CDR3 bases are TGTGCCAGATGGACGGGGGGAATGGATCAGCCCCAGCATTTT.

This chain connects TRBV27 to TRBJ1-5; D ambiguous. Trimming removed 6 bases at V and 2 bases at J, with 17 bases between. CDR3 length equals 16 residues. The germline gives CDR1 MNHEY, CDR2 SMNVEV (reference sequence). CDR3 in amino acids: CASSLSGTERNQPQHF. The CDR3 DNA sequence: TGTGCCAGCAGCCTATCTGGAACCGAGCGCAATCAGCCCCAGCATTTT.

The V call is TRBV11-2, the J call TRBJ2-1; D gene uncertain. From germline, CDR1 is SGHAT and CDR2 FQNNGV. V was clipped by 6 bases and J by 6 bases, with 15 bases between them. The CDR3 has 14 residues. DNA of the CDR3: TGTGCCAGCAGTCCCCTGCGAAGGATCAATGAGCAGTTCTTC. It codes for CASSPLRRINEQFF. The whole variable domain, remainder taken from reference TRBV11-2 and TRBJ2-1, is EAGVAQSPRYKIIEKRQSVAFWCNPISGHATLYWYQQILGQGPKLLIQFQNNGVVDDSQLPKDRFSAERLKGVDSTLKIQPAKLEDSAVYLCASSPLRRINEQFFGPGTRLTVL.

V gene TRBV24-1 combines with J gene TRBJ2-2, with D perhaps given as TRBD1 or TRBD2 (5 bases each). This CDR3 contains 15 residues. Trimming removed 6 bases from V and 4 bases from J, with 14 bases in between. From germline, CDR1 is KGHDR and CDR2 SFDVKD. CDR3 amino acids: CATSLPSGTTGELFF. CDR3 DNA: TGTGCCACCAGTTTGCCTTCGGGGACCACCGGGGAGCTGTTTTTT.

This clonotype was recorded many times. The V gene is TRBV5-1, the J gene TRBJ2-7; a weak D match, TRBD2 (7 bases). The germline V gene has CDR1 SGHRS and CDR2 YFSETQ. Trimming stripped 1 base from V and 5 bases from J, with 13 bases between. This CDR3 region has 14 residues. CDR3 protein: CASSLRGAQNEQYF. The DNA of the CDR3 is TGCGCCAGCAGCTTGCGGGGGGCGCAAAACGAGCAGTACTTC.

The J gene is TRBJ1-5, the V gene TRBV3-1; D possibly corresponds to TRBD1 (5 bases). This CDR3 is 19 amino acids long. Germline V gene lookup returns CDR1 LGHDT and CDR2 YNNKEL (reference sequence). The ends were cut back, 3 bases at V and 0 bases at J, with 21 bases in the middle. CDR3 protein: CASSHPGGMGIYSNQPQHF. The CDR3, as DNA: TGTGCCAGCAGCCACCCGGGGGGGATGGGAATCTATAGCAATCAGCCCCAGCATTTT.

This clonotype was detected many times. This sequence joins TRBV9 and TRBJ1-2; possibly TRBD1 for D (6 bases). V gave up 0 bases and J gave up 4 bases, with 16 bases separating them. Germline CDR1 reads SGDLS; CDR2 reads YYNGEE. The CDR3 extends over 16 amino acids. CDR3 amino acids: CASSVGGGRLSYGYTF. CDR3 sequence (DNA): TGTGCCAGCAGCGTAGGTGGGGGGCGTTTAAGCTATGGCTACACCTTC.

V and J are TRBV24-1 and TRBJ2-1; a possible D gene is TRBD1 (6 bases). This CDR3 contains 16 residues. Trimming took 4 bases from V and 9 from J, leaving 21 bases between them. Germline V lookup: CDR1 KGHDR, CDR2 SFDVKD. This chain's CDR3 is CATSELRGRVCGEQFF. The CDR3 region has the DNA TGTGCCACCAGTGAGTTGAGGGGGAGAGTTTGCGGTGAGCAGTTCTTC.

The chain links TRBV10-1 to TRBJ2-3, with a possible D match to TRBD1 (6 bases). Germline values: CDR1 WNHNN, CDR2 SYGVQD (reference sequence). Trimming left V 5 bases short and J 5 bases short, with 14 bases between. The CDR3 totals 14 residues. CDR3 amino acids: CASSQQGRGDTQYF. CDR3 DNA: TGCGCCAGCAGTCAACAGGGTCGGGGAGATACGCAGTATTTT.

This clonotype was observed a handful of times. The V gene is TRBV28, the J gene TRBJ1-6; unclear D gene. This CDR3 has 12 residues. Germline V lookup: CDR1 MDHEN, CDR2 SYDVKM. Deletions cut 6 bases from V and 10 bases from J, with 10 bases between. The CDR3 here is CASSSTISPLHF. Here the CDR3 DNA reads TGTGCCAGCAGCTCGACGATCTCACCCCTCCACTTT.

This clonotype was found a few times. CDR3 nucleotides: TGCAGCGTTGAAGCCCCGGGACAGGGGACCGGAAACATTCAGTACTTC. This encodes CSVEAPGQGTGNIQYF. The chain is built from TRBV29-1 and TRBJ2-4, with TRBD1 matching over 10 bases. The CDR3 totals 16 residues. CDR1 and CDR2 from the germline V gene are SQVTM and ANQGSEA. The V segment lost 1 base and the J segment 6 bases; nucleotides outside the gene matches: 9.

This chain connects TRBV10-3 to TRBJ2-3; TRBD2 matches at 7 bases. Trimming at V came to 3 bases and at J to 2 bases, leaving 2 bases not matched to a gene. The CDR3 runs to 14 residues. The germline gives CDR1 ENHRY, CDR2 SYGVKD. The CDR3: CAISDLAVTDTQYF. The CDR3 DNA reads as TGTGCCATCAGTGACCTAGCGGTCACAGATACGCAGTATTTT.

This clonotype was seen a handful of times. The V and J genes are TRBV10-3 and TRBJ2-7; 14 bases are a match to TRBD2. This CDR3 region has 15 residues. CDR1 is ENHRY, CDR2 SYGVKD, per germline. J gave up 6 bases and V 7 bases, and 8 bases lay outside the gene matches. The CDR3: CAIKQGLAGEGEQYF. The DNA of the CDR3 is TGTGCCATCAAGCAGGGACTAGCGGGAGAAGGCGAGCAGTACTTC.